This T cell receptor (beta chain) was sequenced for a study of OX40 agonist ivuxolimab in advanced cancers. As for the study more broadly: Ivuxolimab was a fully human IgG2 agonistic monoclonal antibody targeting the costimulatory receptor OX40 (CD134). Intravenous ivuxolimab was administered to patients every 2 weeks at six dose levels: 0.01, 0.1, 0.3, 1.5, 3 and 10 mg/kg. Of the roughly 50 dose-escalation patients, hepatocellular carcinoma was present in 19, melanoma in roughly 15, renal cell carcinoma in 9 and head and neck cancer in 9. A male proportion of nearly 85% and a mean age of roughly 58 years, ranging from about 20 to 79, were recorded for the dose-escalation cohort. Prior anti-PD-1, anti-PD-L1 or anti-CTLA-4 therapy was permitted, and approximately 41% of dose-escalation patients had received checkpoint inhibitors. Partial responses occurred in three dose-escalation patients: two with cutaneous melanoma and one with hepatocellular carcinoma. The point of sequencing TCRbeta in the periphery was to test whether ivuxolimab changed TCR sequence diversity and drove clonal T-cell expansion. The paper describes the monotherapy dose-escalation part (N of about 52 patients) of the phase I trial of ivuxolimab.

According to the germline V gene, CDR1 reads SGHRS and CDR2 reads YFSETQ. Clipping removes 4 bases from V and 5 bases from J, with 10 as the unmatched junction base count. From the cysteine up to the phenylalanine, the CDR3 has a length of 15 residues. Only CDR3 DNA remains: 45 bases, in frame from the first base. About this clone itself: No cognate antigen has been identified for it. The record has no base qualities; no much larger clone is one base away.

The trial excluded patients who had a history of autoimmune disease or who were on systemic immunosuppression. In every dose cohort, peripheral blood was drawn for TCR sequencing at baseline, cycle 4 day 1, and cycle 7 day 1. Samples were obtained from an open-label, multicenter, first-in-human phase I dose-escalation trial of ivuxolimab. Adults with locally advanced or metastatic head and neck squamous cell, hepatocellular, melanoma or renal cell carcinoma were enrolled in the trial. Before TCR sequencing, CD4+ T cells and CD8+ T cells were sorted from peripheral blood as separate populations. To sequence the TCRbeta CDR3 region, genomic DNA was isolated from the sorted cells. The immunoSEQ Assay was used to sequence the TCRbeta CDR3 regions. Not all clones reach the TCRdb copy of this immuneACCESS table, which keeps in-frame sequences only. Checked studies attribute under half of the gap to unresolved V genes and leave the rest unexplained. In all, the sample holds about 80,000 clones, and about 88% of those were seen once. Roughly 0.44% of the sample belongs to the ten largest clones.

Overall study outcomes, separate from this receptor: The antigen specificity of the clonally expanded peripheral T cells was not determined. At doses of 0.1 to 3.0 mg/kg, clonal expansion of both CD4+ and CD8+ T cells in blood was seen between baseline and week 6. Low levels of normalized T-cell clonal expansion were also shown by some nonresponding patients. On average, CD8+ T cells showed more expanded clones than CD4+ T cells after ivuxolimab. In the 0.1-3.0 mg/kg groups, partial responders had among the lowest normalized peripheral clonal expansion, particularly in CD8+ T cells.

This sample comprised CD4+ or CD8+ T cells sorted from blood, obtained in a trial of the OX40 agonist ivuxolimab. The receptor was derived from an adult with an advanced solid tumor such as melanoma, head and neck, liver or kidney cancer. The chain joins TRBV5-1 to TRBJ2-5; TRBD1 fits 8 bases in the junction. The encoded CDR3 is CASSIGSGGFETQYF. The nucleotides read TGCGCCAGCAGCATAGGTTCAGGGGGCTTCGAGACCCAGTACTTC.